These 21 T cell receptor beta chains were all obtained from the same sample, sequenced in a study of early T cells in non-severe SARS-CoV-2 infection. TCRdb independently ran MiXCR on the 5' RACE reads; one entry per CDR3 protein. The sample holds about 77,000 distinct CDR3 sequences, roughly 5.3% seen once. The sequencing here drew on whole blood, taken at baseline. The receptors stem from an adult who was a healthcare worker with PCR-confirmed SARS-CoV-2 infection or an uninfected control (not recorded which).

The chain couples TRBV5-1 to TRBJ2-4; a possible D gene is TRBD1 (5 bases). The germline V and J ends were trimmed by 2 bases and 5 bases, with 11 bases remaining between them. CDR3 length: 14 amino acids. Per germline, CDR1 SGHRS and CDR2 YFSETQ. The CDR3 DNA reads TGCGCCAGCAGCTTTTGGGGCACTGAAAACATTCAGTACTTC. Translating gives CASSFWGTENIQYF.

At least ten counts were recorded for this clonotype. The V gene is TRBV4-1, the J gene TRBJ2-7; 8 bases align to TRBD2. V was clipped by 1 base and J by 4 bases; unmatched bases: 12. Germline V gene data show CDR1 as MGHRA and CDR2 as YSYEKL. CDR3 length equals 17 residues. The CDR3 is CASSQVDPLAGLYEQYF. CDR3 sequence (DNA): TGCGCCAGCAGCCAAGTCGATCCGTTAGCGGGACTATACGAGCAGTACTTC.

There are a few counts of this clonotype. The chain combines TRBV28 with TRBJ2-7, with D possibly TRBD1 on 6 matching bases. This CDR3 comprises 16 residues. Germline CDR1 reads MDHEN; CDR2 reads SYDVKM. The germline V and J ends were trimmed by 5 bases and 3 bases, with 20 bases remaining between them. The CDR3 reads CASSDQTGTESYEQYF. In DNA, the CDR3 is TGTGCCAGCAGTGACCAAACAGGGACCGAGAGCTACGAGCAGTACTTC. Full variable domain (remainder filled in from reference TRBV28 and TRBJ2-7): DVKVTQSSRYLVKRTGEKVFLECVQDMDHENMFWYRQDPGLGLRLIYFSYDVKMKEKGDIPEGYSVSREKKERFSLILESASTNQTSMYLCASSDQTGTESYEQYFGPGTRLTVT.

This clonotype occurred a few times. At one end the junction does not follow the germline gene, possibly because of a read error. V is TRBV18 and J is TRBJ1-1, with no clear D. The CDR3 extends over 13 amino acids. Per the germline V gene, CDR1 is KGHSH and CDR2 is LQKENI. The CDR3 region has the DNA TGTGCCAGCTCACCCCGGACCTCCTCTGAGGCTTTCTTT. This encodes CASSPRTSSEAFF.

This clonotype was seen a handful of times. The chain has TRBV4-1 and TRBJ2-7; 8 bases match TRBD1. The ends lost 3 bases at V and 3 bases at J; junction bases unmatched: 7. This CDR3 region has 15 residues. CDR1 is MGHRA and CDR2 is YSYEKL in the germline V gene. CDR3 protein: CASSHSPGQVYEQYF. As DNA, the CDR3 is TGCGCCAGCAGCCACTCCCCGGGACAGGTCTACGAGCAGTACTTC.

The J gene is TRBJ2-2, the V gene TRBV7-6, with 8 positions matching TRBD1. This CDR3 is built from 16 residues. CDR1 is SGHVS, CDR2 FNYEAQ, per germline. V lost 6 bases, J lost 0 bases, and 6 bases stayed unmatched. The CDR3, as DNA: TGTGCCAGCAGTCGCAGGGGGCGGCCGAACACCGGGGAGCTGTTTTTT. It is translated as CASSRRGRPNTGELFF.

V is TRBV6-5 and J is TRBJ1-2, with 9 bases lining up with TRBD1. The germline V gene encodes CDR1 MNHEY and CDR2 SVGAGI. The CDR3 runs 14 residues. The trim removed 2 bases at V and 7 bases at J, leaving 5 bases unmatched. The CDR3 spells CASSYTGQGGGYTF. The CDR3 DNA reads as TGTGCCAGCAGTTACACGGGACAGGGTGGTGGCTACACCTTC.

This clonotype was observed at least ten times. The rearrangement links TRBV5-1 to TRBJ1-6, with 10 bases identical to TRBD1. V trimming: 0 bases; J trimming: 5 bases; junction bases outside the gene matches: 2. The germline V gene encodes CDR1 SGHRS and CDR2 YFSETQ. The CDR3 is 16 amino acids. CDR3 in amino acids: CASSLGQGADNSPLHF. Written as DNA, the CDR3 is TGCGCCAGCAGCTTGGGACAGGGGGCGGATAATTCACCCCTCCACTTT.

Ten or more counts support this clonotype. One end of the junction varies from germline; a read error may be responsible. The chain uses TRBV6-5 and TRBJ1-1; 8 nucleotides line up with TRBD1. Per germline, CDR1 MNHEY and CDR2 SVGAGI. CDR3 length equals 17 residues. CDR3 coding DNA: TGCGCCAGCAGATCGCCAGGACAGGGAGGAGTGGGAACTGAAGCTTTCTTT. Protein sequence: CASRSPGQGGVGTEAFF.

This clonotype was observed a handful of times. V usage is TRBV13 and J usage is TRBJ2-7, with 16 bases fitting TRBD2. V shed 5 bases, J shed 7 bases, and the junction held 5 bases outside the gene matches. Germline V lookup: CDR1 PRHDT, CDR2 FYEKMQ (reference sequence). This CDR3 spans 15 amino acids. The CDR3 region has the DNA TGTGCCAGCAGCGCTGGGACTAGCGGGAGGGGAGAGCAGTACTTC. As protein: CASSAGTSGRGEQYF. The complete variable domain, with remaining parts taken from reference TRBV13 and TRBJ2-7, reads AAGVIQSPRHLIKEKRETATLKCYPIPRHDTVYWYQQGPGQDPQFLISFYEKMQSDKGSIPDRFSAQQFSDYHSELNMSSLELGDSALYFCASSAGTSGRGEQYFGPGTRLTVT.

The chain joins TRBV7-3 to TRBJ2-1; D not resolved. The germline V gene encodes CDR1 SGHTA and CDR2 FQGTGA. Between the trimmed V and J ends, which lost 5 bases and 4 bases, there was a span of 9 bases. The CDR3 loop spans 13 amino acids. The CDR3: CASSITDYNEQFF. The CDR3 DNA reads as TGTGCCAGCAGCATTACAGATTACAATGAGCAGTTCTTC.

The V and J genes are TRBV28 and TRBJ2-1; 7 bases map to TRBD2. CDR3 size: 14 residues. In germline, CDR1 is MDHEN, CDR2 SYDVKM. After removal of 2 bases from V and 9 bases from J, the junction contained 7 bases not matched to a gene. For the CDR3, the DNA is TGTGCCAGCAGTTTAAGTACGGGGAGGGCTGAGCAGTTCTTC. Its translation is CASSLSTGRAEQFF.

A few counts support this clonotype. The rearrangement joins TRBV30 to TRBJ1-6; D gene unclear. The CDR3 contains 13 residues. CDR1 and CDR2 (germline): GTSNPN, SVGIG (reference sequence). V was trimmed by 4 bases and J by 0 bases, leaving 4 bases between them. CDR3 sequence reads: CAWNSSYNSPLHF. The CDR3 bases are TGTGCCTGGAATAGCTCCTATAATTCACCCCTCCACTTT.

This clonotype was seen many times. V and J are TRBV5-1 and TRBJ2-6; TRBD2 matches at 10 bases. The germline V gene has CDR1 SGHRS and CDR2 YFSETQ. Trimming cost V 3 bases and J 0 bases; bases outside gene matches: 3. The CDR3 totals 17 residues. The CDR3 protein is CASSYPSGSSGANVLTF. The CDR3 coding sequence is TGCGCCAGCAGCTATCCTAGCGGGAGCTCTGGGGCCAACGTCCTGACTTTC.

The chain combines TRBV19 with TRBJ2-4; D remains unclear. The V end lost 3 bases, the J end lost 4 bases, and 7 bases lay between the germline ends. The CDR3 runs to 13 residues. The germline V gene has CDR1 LNHDA and CDR2 SQIVND (reference sequence). CDR3 DNA: TGTGCCAGTAGTATTAGCCAGAAAAACATTCAGTACTTC. This sequence encodes CASSISQKNIQYF.

This clonotype showed up just a few times. The V call is TRBV6-5, the J call TRBJ2-7; D might be TRBD2 (5 bases). The CDR3 extends over 16 amino acids. The V and J ends lost 2 bases and 4 bases respectively, with 18 bases between them. CDR1 is MNHEY, CDR2 SVGAGI, per germline. DNA of the CDR3: TGTGCCAGCAGTTACCGGGGAAGGGCGGGCTGGTACGAGCAGTACTTC. Amino acid sequence: CASSYRGRAGWYEQYF.

This clonotype was seen only a few times. CDR3 sequence: CASSLEGATYEQYF. The DNA of the CDR3 is TGCGCCAGCAGCTTGGAGGGGGCGACCTACGAGCAGTACTTC. The chain uses TRBV5-1 and TRBJ2-7; TRBD1 matches at 7 bases. Germline values: CDR1 SGHRS, CDR2 YFSETQ. Trimming at V came to 0 bases and at J to 2 bases, leaving 2 bases not matched to a gene. The CDR3 is 14 residues long.

Ten or more counts support this clonotype. J is TRBJ1-2 and V is TRBV18; a possible D gene is TRBD1 (5 bases). There are 14 residues in the CDR3. Looked up from germline, CDR1 is KGHSH and CDR2 is LQKENI. The V end was cut by 6 bases, the J end by 6 bases, with 17 bases between. CDR3 nucleotides: TGTGCCAGCTCCCCGTTCTTCATCAGGGATGGCTACACCTTC. Amino acid sequence: CASSPFFIRDGYTF.

This clonotype was seen repeatedly, ten times or more. V is TRBV13 and J is TRBJ1-1; perhaps TRBD1 as D (6 bases). The CDR3 has 14 amino acids. Germline-derived CDR1 and CDR2 are PRHDT and FYEKMQ (reference sequence). The germline V and J ends were trimmed by 5 bases and 5 bases, with 15 bases remaining between them. The CDR3 DNA reads TGTGCCAGCAGCATGCGTAGGGGGTGGACTGAAGCTTTCTTT. Protein sequence: CASSMRRGWTEAFF. Full variable domain (outside the CDR3, taken from reference TRBV13 and TRBJ1-1): AAGVIQSPRHLIKEKRETATLKCYPIPRHDTVYWYQQGPGQDPQFLISFYEKMQSDKGSIPDRFSAQQFSDYHSELNMSSLELGDSALYFCASSMRRGWTEAFFGQGTRLTVV.

This clonotype was counted only a few times. The chain employs TRBV7-7 and TRBJ2-2, with 7 bases lining up with TRBD1. V was clipped by 5 bases and J by 6 bases; unmatched bases: 9. Per the germline V gene, CDR1 is SSHAT and CDR2 is FNYEAQ (reference sequence). The CDR3 loop spans 15 amino acids. The DNA for the CDR3 is TGTGCCAGCAGCATCGGACAGGCTTCATCCGGGGAGCTGTTTTTT. Amino acid sequence: CASSIGQASSGELFF.

This clonotype has just a few counts. The V call is TRBV5-4, the J call TRBJ2-6, with TRBD1 matching over 7 bases. CDR1 and CDR2 (germline): SGHNT, YYREEE (reference sequence). The V segment lost 7 bases and the J segment 3 bases; nucleotides outside the gene matches: 7. The CDR3 is 15 residues long. DNA for the CDR3: TGTGCCAGCGGGCTACAGGGGTATGGGGCCAACGTCCTGACTTTC. It translates to CASGLQGYGANVLTF.